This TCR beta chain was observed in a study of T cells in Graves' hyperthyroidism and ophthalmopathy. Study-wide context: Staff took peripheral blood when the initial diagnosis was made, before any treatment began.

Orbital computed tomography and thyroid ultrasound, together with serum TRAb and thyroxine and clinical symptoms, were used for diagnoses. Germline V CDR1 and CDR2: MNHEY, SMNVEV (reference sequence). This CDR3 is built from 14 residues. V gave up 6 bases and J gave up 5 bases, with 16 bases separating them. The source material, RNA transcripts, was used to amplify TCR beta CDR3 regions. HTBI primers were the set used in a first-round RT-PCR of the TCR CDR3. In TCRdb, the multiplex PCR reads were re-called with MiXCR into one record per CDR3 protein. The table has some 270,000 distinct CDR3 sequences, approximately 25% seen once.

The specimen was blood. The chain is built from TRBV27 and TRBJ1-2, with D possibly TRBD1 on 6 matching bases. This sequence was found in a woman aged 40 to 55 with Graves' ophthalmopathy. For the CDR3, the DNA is TGTGCCAGCAGGACAGGCCTGACGGAATATGGCTACACCTTC. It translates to CASRTGLTEYGYTF.